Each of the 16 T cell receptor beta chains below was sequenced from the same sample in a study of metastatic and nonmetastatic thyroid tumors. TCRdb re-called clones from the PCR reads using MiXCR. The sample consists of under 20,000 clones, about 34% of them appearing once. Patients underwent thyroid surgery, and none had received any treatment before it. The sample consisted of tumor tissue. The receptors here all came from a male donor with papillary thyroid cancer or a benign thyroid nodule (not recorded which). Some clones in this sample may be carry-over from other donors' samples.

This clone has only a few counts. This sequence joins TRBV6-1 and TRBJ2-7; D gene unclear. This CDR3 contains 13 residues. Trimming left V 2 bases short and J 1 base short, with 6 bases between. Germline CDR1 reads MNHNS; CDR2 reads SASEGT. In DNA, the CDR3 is TGTGCCAGCAGTGAACAACCTTCCTACGAGCAGTACTTC. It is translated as CASSEQPSYEQYF.

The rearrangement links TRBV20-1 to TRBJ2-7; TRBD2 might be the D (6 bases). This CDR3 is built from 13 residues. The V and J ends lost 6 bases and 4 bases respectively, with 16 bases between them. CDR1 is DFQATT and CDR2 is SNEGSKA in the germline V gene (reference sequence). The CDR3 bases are TGCAGTGCGTTCCGGGACTGCGGGTACGAGCAGTACTTC. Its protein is CSAFRDCGYEQYF.

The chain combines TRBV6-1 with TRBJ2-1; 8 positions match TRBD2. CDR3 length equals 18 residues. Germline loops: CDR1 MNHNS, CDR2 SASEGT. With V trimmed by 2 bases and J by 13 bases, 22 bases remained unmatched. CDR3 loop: CASSENSLRATSGIDQFF. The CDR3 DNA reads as TGTGCCAGCAGTGAAAACAGCCTCCGGGCAACTAGCGGCATTGATCAGTTCTTC.

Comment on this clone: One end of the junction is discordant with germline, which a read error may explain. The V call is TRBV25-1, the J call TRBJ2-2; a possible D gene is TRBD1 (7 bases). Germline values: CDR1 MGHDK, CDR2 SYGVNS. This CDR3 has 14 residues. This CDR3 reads CVSSDREDTGELFF. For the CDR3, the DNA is TGTGTCAGCTCCGACAGGGAGGACACCGGGGAGCTGTTTTTT.

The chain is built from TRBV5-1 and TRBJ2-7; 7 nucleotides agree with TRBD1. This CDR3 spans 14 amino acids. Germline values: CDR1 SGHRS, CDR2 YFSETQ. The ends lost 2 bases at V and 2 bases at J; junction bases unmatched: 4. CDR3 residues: CASSFFGTAYEQYF. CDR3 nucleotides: TGCGCCAGCAGCTTTTTCGGGACAGCCTACGAGCAGTACTTC.

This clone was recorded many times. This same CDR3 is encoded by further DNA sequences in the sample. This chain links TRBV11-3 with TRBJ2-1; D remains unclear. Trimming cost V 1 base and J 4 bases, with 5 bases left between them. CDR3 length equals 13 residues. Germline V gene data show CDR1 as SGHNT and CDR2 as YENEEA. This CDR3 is CASSLGQYNEQFF. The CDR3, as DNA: TGTGCCAGCAGCTTAGGGCAGTACAATGAGCAGTTCTTC.

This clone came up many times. The CDR3 spells CASSTGTSGTSYNEQFF. CDR3 bases: TGTGCCAGCAGTACCGGGACTAGCGGCACCTCCTACAATGAGCAGTTCTTC. This chain uses TRBV28 with TRBJ2-1; 11 nucleotides agree with TRBD2. V gave up 5 bases and J gave up 0 bases; unmatched junction bases: 6. From germline, CDR1 is MDHEN and CDR2 SYDVKM. This CDR3 spans 17 amino acids.

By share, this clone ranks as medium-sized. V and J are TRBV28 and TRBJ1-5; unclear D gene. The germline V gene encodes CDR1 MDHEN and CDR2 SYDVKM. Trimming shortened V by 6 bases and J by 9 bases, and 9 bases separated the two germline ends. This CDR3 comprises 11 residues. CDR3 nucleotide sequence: TGTGCCAGCAGCCAAGGATTGCCCCAGCATTTT. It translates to CASSQGLPQHF.

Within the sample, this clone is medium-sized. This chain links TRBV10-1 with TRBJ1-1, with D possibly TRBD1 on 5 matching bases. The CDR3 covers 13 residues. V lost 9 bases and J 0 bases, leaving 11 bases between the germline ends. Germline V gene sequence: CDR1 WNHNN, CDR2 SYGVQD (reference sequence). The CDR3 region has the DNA TGCGCCAGTCGAGACAGTTTGAACACTGAAGCTTTCTTT. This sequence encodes CASRDSLNTEAFF.

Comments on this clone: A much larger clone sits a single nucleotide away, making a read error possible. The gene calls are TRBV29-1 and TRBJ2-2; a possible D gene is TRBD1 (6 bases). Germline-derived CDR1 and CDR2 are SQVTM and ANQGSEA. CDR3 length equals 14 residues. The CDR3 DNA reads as TGCAGCGTGCGTCCCGAGACAGGCACCGGGGAGCCGTTTTTT. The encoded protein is CSVRPETGTGEPFF.

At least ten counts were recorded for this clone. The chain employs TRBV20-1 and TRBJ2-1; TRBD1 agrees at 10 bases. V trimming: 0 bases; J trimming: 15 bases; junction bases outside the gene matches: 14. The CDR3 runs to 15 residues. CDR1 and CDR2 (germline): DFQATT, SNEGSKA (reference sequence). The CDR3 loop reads CSARDLVSDRGTGFF. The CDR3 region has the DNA TGCAGTGCTAGAGATTTGGTATCGGACAGGGGGACGGGGTTCTTC.

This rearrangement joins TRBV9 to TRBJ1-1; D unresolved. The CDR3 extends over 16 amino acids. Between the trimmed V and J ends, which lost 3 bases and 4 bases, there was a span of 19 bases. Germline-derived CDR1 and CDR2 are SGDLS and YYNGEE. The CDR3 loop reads CASSASPVQGVTEAFF. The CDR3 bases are TGTGCCAGCAGCGCATCTCCGGTACAAGGCGTCACTGAAGCTTTCTTT.

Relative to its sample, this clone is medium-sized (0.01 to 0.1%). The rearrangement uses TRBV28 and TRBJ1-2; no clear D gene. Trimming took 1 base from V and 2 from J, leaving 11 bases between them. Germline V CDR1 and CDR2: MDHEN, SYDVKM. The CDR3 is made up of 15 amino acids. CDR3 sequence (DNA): TGTGCCAGCAGTTTATTTGTGTCCCAGAACTATGGCTACACCTTC. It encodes CASSLFVSQNYGYTF.

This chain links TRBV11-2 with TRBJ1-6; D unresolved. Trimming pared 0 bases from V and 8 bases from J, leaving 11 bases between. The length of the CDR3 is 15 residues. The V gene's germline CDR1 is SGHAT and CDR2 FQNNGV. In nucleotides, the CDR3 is TGTGCCAGCAGCTTAGAGGCCGGAGAGTATTCACCCCTCCACTTT. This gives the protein CASSLEAGEYSPLHF.

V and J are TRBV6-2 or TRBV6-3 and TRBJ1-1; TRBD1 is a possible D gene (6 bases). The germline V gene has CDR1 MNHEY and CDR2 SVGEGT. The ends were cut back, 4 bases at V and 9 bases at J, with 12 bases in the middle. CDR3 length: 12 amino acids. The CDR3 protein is CASSFQTGKAFF. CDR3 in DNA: TGTGCCAGCAGTTTCCAGACAGGTAAAGCTTTCTTT.

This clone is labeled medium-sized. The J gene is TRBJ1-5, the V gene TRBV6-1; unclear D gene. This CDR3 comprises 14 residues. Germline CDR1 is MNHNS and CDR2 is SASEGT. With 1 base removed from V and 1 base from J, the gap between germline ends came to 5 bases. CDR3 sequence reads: CASSEGRSNQPQHF. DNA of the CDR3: TGTGCCAGCAGTGAAGGTCGGAGCAATCAGCCCCAGCATTTT.